The entry below gives a single T cell receptor (beta chain) sequence along with its context. Original methodology: From reference gene primer amplification, estimates of nucleated cell counts were derived. The table came from immunoSEQ multiplex PCR; TCRdb's copy has only in-frame clones and leaves some out. For V, J and clone size, that table is used; D and trimming come from the DNA. The sample lists nearly 50,000 clones; approximately 87% were seen once. V gave up 8 bases and J gave up 7 bases, with 16 bases separating them. CDR3 length: 13 residues. Germline-derived CDR1 and CDR2 are MNHEY and SVGAGI. This sample was included in a study of blood T cell repertoires in COVID-19. The wider study: Researchers got acute and convalescent COVID-19 samples from the United States, Italy and Spain. T cells, B-cell-depleted T cells, or PBMCs provided the cDNA or gDNA that served as material.

This TCR derives from a woman aged 60-70 years with acute or convalescent COVID-19. The sample was peripheral blood. The V and J genes are TRBV6-5 and TRBJ2-3; D may be TRBD2 (6 bases). CDR3 nucleotide sequence: TGTGCCAGCGCATTAGGGAGGTCCAATACGCAGTATTTT. Translation: CASALGRSNTQYF.